A selection of T cell receptor beta chains follows, all from one sample in a study of cytomegalovirus exposure and HLA in healthy donors. TCRdb's table, derived via immunoSEQ multiplex PCR, lists solely in-frame clones and lacks some. The sample table includes about 39,000 clones. Specimen: PBMCs. The origin of the receptors is a male donor in good health and CMV-seronegative. Both conserved end residues are part of each CDR3. D genes are given only for firm matches.

d_call	j_call	v_call	cdr3_nt	cdr3_aa
NA	TRBJ2-6	TRBV19	TGTGCCAGTAGTATAGTTCACATACCTGGCTCTGGGGCCAACGTCCTGACTTTC	CASSIVHIPGSGANVLTF
TRBD1	TRBJ1-1	TRBV5-4	TGTGCCAGCAGTTTGCGACAGGGTTTTGGTACTGAAGCTTTCTTT	CASSLRQGFGTEAFF
TRBD1	TRBJ1-2	TRBV19	TGTGCCAGTAGTGTATCAGGGACAGGGCTCTATGGCTACACCTTC	CASSVSGTGLYGYTF
TRBD1	TRBJ1-4	TRBV5-4	TGTGCTACCGGGACAGAAAATGAAAAACTGTTTTTT	CATGTENEKLFF
TRBD1	TRBJ1-5	TRBV6-6	TGTGCCAGCAGAGGAGACAGGGACACCCAGCCCCAGCATTTT	CASRGDRDTQPQHF
TRBD1	TRBJ2-4	TRBV5-1	TGCGCCAGCCGCGGACAGGGTGACATTCAGTACTTC	CASRGQGDIQYF
NA	TRBJ2-5	TRBV5-1	TGCGCCAGCAGCTTGGCTCACAGAAATGTCCAAGAGACCCAGTACTTC	CASSLAHRNVQETQYF
TRBD2	TRBJ2-1	TRBV5-8	TGTGCCAGCAGCTTGTTAGCGGGGGGAACTGAGCAGTTCTTC	CASSLLAGGTEQFF
TRBD1	TRBJ1-6	TRBV7-9	TGTGCCAGCAGCTTGACAGGGTATAATTCACCCCTCCACTTT	CASSLTGYNSPLHF
NA	TRBJ1-6	TRBV7-2	TGTGCCAGCAGCTCCGACTCGGGTTCACCCCTCCACTTT	CASSSDSGSPLHF
NA	TRBJ2-1	TRBV9	TGTGCCAGCAGCCCCGGGGTGGGCGGTGAGCAGTTCTTC	CASSPGVGGEQFF
NA	TRBJ1-2	TRBV4-1	TGCGCCAGCAGCCGCCAGGGTGGTGGCTACACCTTC	CASSRQGGGYTF
TRBD1	TRBJ2-2	TRBV29-1	TGCAGCGTTGAAGATGGGGAGACAGGGCGGGTCGGGGAGCTGTTTTTT	CSVEDGETGRVGELFF
NA	TRBJ2-7	TRBV18	TGTGCCAGCTCAACTCAGGACAGTTACGAGCAGTACTTC	CASSTQDSYEQYF
NA	TRBJ1-6	TRBV25-1	TGTGCCAGCAGTGAGTATTCCTCGCGGTCACCCCTCCACTTT	CASSEYSSRSPLHF
TRBD1	TRBJ2-7	TRBV5-1	TGCGCCAGCAGCCCCTCCGACAGGGACGAGCAGTACTTC	CASSPSDRDEQYF
NA	TRBJ1-1	TRBV5-8	TGTGCCAGCAGCAAACGGGTGAACACTGAAGCTTTCTTT	CASSKRVNTEAFF
NA	TRBJ1-1	TRBV5-1	TGCGCCAGCAGCTCCTACAGCACGGGGGACACTGAAGCTTTCTTT	CASSSYSTGDTEAFF
NA	TRBJ1-3	TRBV5-6	TGTGCCAGCAGCTTGGCGCCGGGGGGCTCTGGAAACACCATATATTTT	CASSLAPGGSGNTIYF
NA	TRBJ1-1	TRBV10-3	TGTGCCACTGGCGGGGCTTTGAACACTGAAGCTTTCTTT	CATGGALNTEAFF
NA	TRBJ2-5	TRBV5-1	TGCGCCAGCAGCTTGGCCCAGGGGACGGAGACCCAGTACTTC	CASSLAQGTETQYF
NA	TRBJ1-2	TRBV25-1	TGTGCCAGCAGGGAAACAGGGTTGGAAGGCTACACCTTC	CASRETGLEGYTF
TRBD1	TRBJ2-7	TRBV28	TGTGCCAGCACGACCGGGACAGAAATGGGCTACGAGCAGTACTTC	CASTTGTEMGYEQYF
TRBD2	TRBJ2-1	TRBV19	TGTGCCAGTAGTCCTTTAGTCGGGGGGGCAAATGAGCAGTTCTTC	CASSPLVGGANEQFF
TRBD1	TRBJ1-4	TRBV2	TGTGCCAGCAGTGATAGGGGACAGATTAATGAAAAACTGTTTTTT	CASSDRGQINEKLFF
TRBD2	TRBJ2-3	TRBV4-1	TGCGCCAGCAGCCAAGATTCCGCGGGGGATAGCACAGATACGCAGTATTTT	CASSQDSAGDSTDTQYF
NA	TRBJ1-2	TRBV28	TGTGCCAGCAGCCGACAAGCTTATGGCTACACCTTC	CASSRQAYGYTF
NA	TRBJ2-6	TRBV19	TGTGCCAGTAGTCCCGGTCAGGGAGGGGCCAACGTCCTGACTTTC	CASSPGQGGANVLTF
NA	TRBJ1-3	TRBV6-1	TGTGCCAGCAGTGCCTCCGGGGGGAAGAACACCATATATTTT	CASSASGGKNTIYF
TRBD1	TRBJ1-5	TRBV28	TGTGCCAGCAGTTTAGGGACAGGGCCTCTGGATCAGCCCCAGCATTTT	CASSLGTGPLDQPQHF
NA	TRBJ1-6	TRBV5-5	TGTGCCAGCAGCTTGAAGCAGGGGAGCTCCTATAATTCACCCCTCCACTTT	CASSLKQGSSYNSPLHF
NA	TRBJ1-1	TRBV6-6	TGTGCCAGCAGCTCACACATGAACACTGAAGCTTTCTTT	CASSSHMNTEAFF
TRBD2	TRBJ2-7	TRBV4-1	TGCGCCAGCAGCCAAGATCGCGGGACTAGCGGTTCCTACGAGCAGTACTTC	CASSQDRGTSGSYEQYF
NA	TRBJ1-5	TRBV2	TGTGCCAGCCTTTTGAGGAAGACGGAGTATAGCAATCAGCCCCAGCATTTT	CASLLRKTEYSNQPQHF
NA	TRBJ1-5	TRBV30	TGTGCCTGGAGTTTTAGCTTTAGCAATCAGCCCCAGCATTTT	CAWSFSFSNQPQHF
NA	TRBJ2-7	TRBV19	TGTGCCAGTAGTATTAGCGGCAGGACCTACGAGCAGTACTTC	CASSISGRTYEQYF
TRBD1	TRBJ1-1	TRBV4-1	TGCGCCAGCAGCCAAGATGTTCGGACAGGGAACACTGAAGCTTTCTTT	CASSQDVRTGNTEAFF
NA	TRBJ1-1	TRBV28	TGTGCCAGCAGTTTATACAGGGTTGGCACTGAAGCTTTCTTT	CASSLYRVGTEAFF
NA	TRBJ2-2	TRBV4-1	TGCGCCAGCAGCCAAGAAGGCGAGGGGGTTACCGGGGAGCTGTTTTTT	CASSQEGEGVTGELFF
TRBD1	TRBJ2-5	TRBV5-1	TGCGCCAGCACCTTCTTCGGACAGGGACAAGAGACCCAGTACTTC	CASTFFGQGQETQYF
TRBD1	TRBJ1-1	TRBV6-5	TGTGCCAGCAGTTCCCGGACAGGGCGGACTGAAGCTTTCTTT	CASSSRTGRTEAFF
NA	TRBJ2-5	TRBV7-2	TGTGCCAGCAGCCCCGCGGCGCCAGAGACCCAGTACTTC	CASSPAAPETQYF
NA	TRBJ2-7	TRBV5-1	TGCGCCAGCAGCTTGGACCAGAGGAGCTCCTACGAGCAGTACTTC	CASSLDQRSSYEQYF
TRBD2	TRBJ2-1	TRBV11-3	TGTGCCAGCAGCTTAGAATACTCGGGCGGGGGGGGCAATGAGCAGTTCTTC	CASSLEYSGGGGNEQFF